This T cell receptor beta chain was found in a study of blood T cell repertoires in COVID-19. Overall study: The samples span acute and convalescent COVID-19 from the United States, Italy and Spain. T cells, B-cell-depleted T cells, or PBMCs provided the cDNA or gDNA that served as material.

CDR1 and CDR2 from the germline V gene are SGHTA and FQGNSA. This CDR3 is built from 14 residues. V shed 5 bases and J 5 bases; nucleotides not matched to a gene: 3. Per the original data handling: Reference gene primer amplification gave nucleated cell count estimates. Using immunoSEQ multiplex PCR, the repertoire was profiled, and TCRdb retains in-frame clones only, with some absent. V and J calls and clone size are given by that table; D and trimming were obtained from the DNA. The sample includes about 150,000 clones, around four fifths of them seen just once. Assignments of participants to cohorts depended upon their own reported clinical history.

This chain joins TRBV7-2 and TRBJ2-3; 11 positions agree with TRBD2. This receptor was taken from a man aged 45 to 65 who had recovered from COVID-19. The sample was PBMCs or T cells enriched from blood (not recorded which). The DNA for the CDR3 is TGTGCCAGCAGCGCTACTAGCGGGGGAGATACGCAGTATTTT. It codes for CASSATSGGDTQYF.